This TCR beta chain came from a study of response to subunit inactivated influenza vaccine. Study results and caveats: The authors proposed limited new T cell recruitment per seasonal influenza vaccination.

Looked up from germline, CDR1 is SEHNR and CDR2 is FQNEAQ (reference sequence). Trimming took off 1 base at V and 8 bases at J, with 12 bases between the two ends. This CDR3 has 14 amino acids. In TCRdb, the RT-PCR reads were re-called with MiXCR into one record per CDR3 protein. The table records about 520,000 distinct CDR3 sequences, approximately 6.9% of them present only once. In the case of this clonotype: Its target is not known.

The V call is TRBV7-9, the J call TRBJ2-1; D unclear. The TCR sequence derives from a man aged 45 to 75 who received an inactivated influenza vaccine. Specimen: PBMCs from blood, collected roughly 24 months after vaccination. This CDR3 reads CASSLVAGSDEQFF. The CDR3 nucleotides are TGTGCCAGCAGCTTAGTGGCAGGATCTGATGAGCAGTTCTTC. Combining the CDR3 with reference TRBV7-9 and TRBJ2-1 gives the whole variable domain DTGVSQNPRHKITKRGQNVTFRCDPISEHNRLYWYRQTLGQGPEFLTYFQNEAQLEKSRLLSDRFSAERPKGSFSTLEIQRTEQGDSAMYLCASSLVAGSDEQFFGPGTRLTVL.